Listed below are T cell receptor beta chains from one sample, sequenced in a study of T cell responses to AZD1222 COVID-19 vaccine. Libraries were prepared by immunoSEQ multiplex PCR; TCRdb keeps only in-frame clonotypes and omits some of them. This sample carries 250,000 to 300,000 clones, about 94% of them seen once, and the ten largest clones take roughly 0.6%. Specimen: peripheral blood, collected 28 days after the second AZD1222 dose. The receptors stem from an adult who received the AZD1222 COVID-19 vaccine. Both conserved end residues are part of each CDR3. The D gene is left open where the match is weak. Clone sizes are given selectively: once, few, many, or a class where the clone is expanded.

d_call,j_call,v_call,clone_size,cdr3_nt,cdr3_aa
.,TRBJ1-4,TRBV11-2,.,TGTGCCAGCAGCCCTGGACGTCTCGTAGGGGAAAAACTGTTTTTT,CASSPGRLVGEKLFF
.,TRBJ2-7,TRBV24-1,.,TGTGCCACCAGTGATTTGCCACAGGGACACTACGAGCAGTACTTC,CATSDLPQGHYEQYF
.,TRBJ1-1,TRBV6-4,.,TGTGCCAGCAGTGCCTCCGGGGCCACTGAAGCTTTCTTT,CASSASGATEAFF
.,TRBJ2-6,TRBV24-1,.,TGTGCCACCAGTGAGGCGGGGGCCAACGTCCTGACTTTC,CATSEAGANVLTF
.,TRBJ1-2,TRBV9,.,TGTGCCAGCAGCTCCGGAGGGCGCGACTATGGCTACACCTTC,CASSSGGRDYGYTF
TRBD2,TRBJ2-7,TRBV5-8,.,TGTGCCAGCAGCTTGGGTGGACTAGCGTTGTACGAGCAGTACTTC,CASSLGGLALYEQYF
.,TRBJ1-2,TRBV6-2/TRBV6-3,.,TGTGCCAGCAGTTACTTTCAGGATAATGGCTACACCTTC,CASSYFQDNGYTF
TRBD1,TRBJ2-5,TRBV6-5,.,TGTGCCAGCAGTCCCTGGACAGGGGACGAGACCCAGTACTTC,CASSPWTGDETQYF
TRBD1,TRBJ1-1,TRBV2,.,TGTGCCAGCAGTACAGGGGTGGGTGAAGCTTTCTTT,CASSTGVGEAFF
TRBD1,TRBJ1-2,TRBV6-5,.,TGTGCCAGCAGTTGGGGCAGGGGGCTCGGCTATGGCTACACCTTC,CASSWGRGLGYGYTF
.,TRBJ1-6,TRBV11-2,few,TGTGCCAGCAGCTTAACACCCGGCAGTAATTCACCCCTCCACTTT,CASSLTPGSNSPLHF
.,TRBJ1-3,TRBV5-1,.,TGCGCCAGCAGCTTACAGGAGGGAAACACCATATATTTT,CASSLQEGNTIYF
.,TRBJ2-6,TRBV11-1,.,TGTGCCAGCAGCTTTGAGGGTGACGGGGCCAACGTCCTGACTTTC,CASSFEGDGANVLTF
.,TRBJ2-1,TRBV4-1,.,TGCGCCAGCAGCCAAGATCCTGACGATTGGCCCAATGAGCAGTTCTTC,CASSQDPDDWPNEQFF
.,TRBJ1-2,TRBV4-3,.,TGCGCCAGCAGCCCTGAGGGGGGGACGGGCTACACCTTC,CASSPEGGTGYTF
.,TRBJ1-5,TRBV18,.,TGTGCCAGCTCACCTATACAGGGCAATCAGCCCCAGCATTTT,CASSPIQGNQPQHF
.,TRBJ1-2,TRBV4-1,.,TGCGCCAGCAGCCGCTCTCTGGGGCAAGCTAACTATGGCTACACCTTC,CASSRSLGQANYGYTF
.,TRBJ2-7,TRBV6-6,.,TGTGCCAGCAGTTACTATCCGGGTAGCGGCTACGAGCAGTACTTC,CASSYYPGSGYEQYF
TRBD1,TRBJ2-3,TRBV5-1,.,TGCGCCAGCTACAGGGGGAGCACAGATACGCAGTATTTT,CASYRGSTDTQYF
TRBD2,TRBJ2-5,TRBV25-1,.,TGTGCCAGCAGTGAATATATGGGACTAGCGGGGCAGCAAGAGACCCAGTACTTC,CASSEYMGLAGQQETQYF
.,TRBJ2-3,TRBV3-1/TRBV3-2,.,TGTGCCAGCAGCCAAGCCTCGACTAAGGCCAGCGCAGATACGCAGTATTTT,CASSQASTKASADTQYF
.,TRBJ1-1,TRBV27,.,TGTGCCAGCGGGATTAGGAACACTGAAGCTTTCTTT,CASGIRNTEAFF
.,TRBJ2-1,TRBV9,.,TGTGCCAGCAGCGTAGCGGGCTCCAGGGGAACTGAGCAGTTCTTC,CASSVAGSRGTEQFF